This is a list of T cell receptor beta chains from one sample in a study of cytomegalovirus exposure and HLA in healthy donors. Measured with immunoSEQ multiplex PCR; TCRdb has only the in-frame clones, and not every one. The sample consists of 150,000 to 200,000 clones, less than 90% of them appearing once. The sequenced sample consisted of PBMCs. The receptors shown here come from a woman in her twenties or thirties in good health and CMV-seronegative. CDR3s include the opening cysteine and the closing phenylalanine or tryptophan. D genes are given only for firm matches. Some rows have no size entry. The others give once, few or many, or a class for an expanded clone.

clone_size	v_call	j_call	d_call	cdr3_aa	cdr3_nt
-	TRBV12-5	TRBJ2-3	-	CASAPGIHTDTQYF	TGTGCTAGTGCCCCCGGGATACACACAGATACGCAGTATTTT
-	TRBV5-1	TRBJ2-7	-	CASSWGLGGSYEQYF	TGCGCCAGCAGCTGGGGCCTAGGGGGAAGCTACGAGCAGTACTTC
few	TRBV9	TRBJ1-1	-	CASSVGGSMNTEAFF	TGTGCCAGCAGCGTAGGTGGCAGCATGAACACTGAAGCTTTCTTT
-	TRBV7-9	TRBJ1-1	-	CAGIPLNTEAFF	TGTGCCGGCATTCCACTGAACACTGAAGCTTTCTTT
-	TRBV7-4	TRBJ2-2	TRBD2	CASSYRLAGEWGGELFF	TGTGCCAGCAGCTATCGACTAGCGGGAGAGTGGGGCGGGGAGCTGTTTTTT
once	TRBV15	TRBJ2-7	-	CATSRLRTYEQYF	TGTGCCACCAGCAGGTTACGGACCTACGAGCAGTACTTC
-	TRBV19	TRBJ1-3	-	CASGRGEPGNTIYF	TGTGCCAGTGGGAGGGGCGAACCAGGAAACACCATATATTTT
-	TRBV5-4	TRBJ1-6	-	CASSPGQSSYNSPLHF	TGTGCCAGCAGCCCCGGACAAAGCTCCTATAATTCACCCCTCCACTTT
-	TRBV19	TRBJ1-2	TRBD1	CASSPSGGNKLYGYTF	TGTGCCAGTAGCCCCTCAGGGGGCAATAAGCTCTATGGCTACACCTTC
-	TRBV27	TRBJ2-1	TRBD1	CASSDRDSYNEQFF	TGTGCCAGCAGTGATCGGGACAGCTACAATGAGCAGTTCTTC
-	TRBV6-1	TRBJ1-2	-	CASSPAGGAYGYTF	TGTGCCAGCAGCCCCGCGGGGGGCGCCTATGGCTACACCTTC
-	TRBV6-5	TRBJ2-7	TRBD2	CASSYSLGLAADEQYF	TGTGCCAGCAGTTACTCGCTAGGACTAGCGGCCGACGAGCAGTACTTC
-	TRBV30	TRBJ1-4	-	CATFGTENEKLFF	TGTGCCACCTTCGGGACTGAAAATGAAAAACTGTTTTTT
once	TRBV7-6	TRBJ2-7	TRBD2	CASSRLGTGGYEQYF	TGTGCCAGCAGCCGTCTTGGGACGGGGGGCTACGAGCAGTACTTC
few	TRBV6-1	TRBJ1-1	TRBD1	CASSERTGNTEAFF	TGTGCCAGCAGTGAACGGACAGGGAACACTGAAGCTTTCTTT
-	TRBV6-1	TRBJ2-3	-	CASSEALGGATDTQYF	TGTGCCAGCAGTGAAGCGTTAGGAGGGGCTACAGATACGCAGTATTTT
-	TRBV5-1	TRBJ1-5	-	CASSLSPGPNQPQHF	TGCGCCAGCAGCTTGTCCCCGGGGCCTAATCAGCCCCAGCATTTT
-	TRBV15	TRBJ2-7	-	CATSRENRAPSYEQYF	TGTGCCACCAGCAGAGAAAATAGAGCCCCGTCCTACGAGCAGTACTTC
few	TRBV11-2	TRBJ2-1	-	CASSLRIGLGVYNEQFF	TGTGCCAGCAGCCTTAGAATCGGGCTAGGGGTCTACAATGAGCAGTTCTTC
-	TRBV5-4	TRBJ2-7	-	CASSPYLGAYEQYF	TGTGCCAGCAGCCCCTATTTAGGGGCCTACGAGCAGTACTTC
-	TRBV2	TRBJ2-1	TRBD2	CASSESVGGPEGEQFF	TGTGCCAGCAGTGAATCGGTGGGAGGGCCTGAAGGTGAGCAGTTCTTC
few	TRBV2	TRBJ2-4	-	CASFRGDIQYF	TGTGCCAGCTTTCGCGGGGACATTCAGTACTTC
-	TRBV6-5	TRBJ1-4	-	CASSPPSVEKLFF	TGTGCCAGCAGCCCCCCTTCGGTCGAAAAACTGTTTTTT
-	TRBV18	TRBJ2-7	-	CASSPDGLSSYEQYF	TGTGCCAGCTCACCGGACGGATTGTCCTCCTACGAGCAGTACTTC
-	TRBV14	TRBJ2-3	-	CASSQDRDGRYTDTQYF	TGTGCCAGCAGCCAAGATAGGGACGGCCGATACACAGATACGCAGTATTTT
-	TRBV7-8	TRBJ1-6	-	CASSRQADNSPLHF	TGTGCCAGCAGCCGACAGGCCGATAATTCACCCCTCCACTTT
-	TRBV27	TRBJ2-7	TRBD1	CASTGTGGGSYEQYF	TGTGCCAGCACCGGGACAGGGGGCGGCTCCTACGAGCAGTACTTC
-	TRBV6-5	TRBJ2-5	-	CASSYSAEGGQETQYF	TGTGCCAGCAGTTACTCAGCGGAGGGGGGCCAAGAGACCCAGTACTTC
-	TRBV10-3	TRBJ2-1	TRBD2	CAISELAGNEQFF	TGTGCCATCAGTGAGTTAGCGGGGAATGAGCAGTTCTTC
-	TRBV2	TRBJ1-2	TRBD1	CASSAAGQLYGYTF	TGTGCCAGCAGTGCTGCGGGACAGCTGTATGGCTACACCTTC
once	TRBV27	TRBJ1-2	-	CASSLKGRGGYGYTF	TGTGCCAGCAGTTTAAAGGGGCGAGGTGGCTATGGCTACACCTTC
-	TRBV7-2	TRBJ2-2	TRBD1	CASSPGQIGELFF	TGTGCCAGCAGCCCGGGACAGATCGGGGAGCTGTTTTTT
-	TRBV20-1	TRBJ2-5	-	CSVASQETQYF	TGCAGTGTGGCCTCACAAGAGACCCAGTACTTC
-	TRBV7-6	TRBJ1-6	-	CASSLKRGGSPLHF	TGTGCCAGCAGCTTAAAGAGGGGTGGATCACCCCTCCACTTT
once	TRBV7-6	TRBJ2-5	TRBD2	CASSLGVAGGSETQYF	TGTGCCAGCAGCTTAGGGGTAGCGGGGGGTAGTGAGACCCAGTACTTC
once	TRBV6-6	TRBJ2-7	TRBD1	CASSDGQGRPYEQYF	TGTGCCAGCAGTGACGGACAGGGTCGACCCTACGAGCAGTACTTC
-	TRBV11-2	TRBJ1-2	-	CASSPGPGAYGYTF	TGTGCCAGCAGCCCTGGGCCCGGTGCCTATGGCTACACCTTC
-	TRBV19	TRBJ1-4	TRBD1	CASRNTGGGEKLFF	TGTGCCAGTAGAAATACAGGGGGTGGTGAAAAACTGTTTTTT
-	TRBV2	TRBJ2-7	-	CASCVGYEQYF	TGTGCCAGCTGTGTAGGCTACGAGCAGTACTTC
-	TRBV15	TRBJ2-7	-	CATAQGGAYEQYF	TGTGCCACCGCCCAGGGAGGCGCCTACGAGCAGTACTTC
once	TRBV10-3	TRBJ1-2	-	CAVQRAANYGYTF	TGTGCCGTCCAACGAGCAGCCAACTATGGCTACACCTTC
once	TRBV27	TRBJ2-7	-	CASSLWSGNYEQYF	TGTGCCAGCAGTTTATGGTCCGGAAACTACGAGCAGTACTTC
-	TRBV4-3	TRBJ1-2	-	CASSQDRGGYYGYTF	TGCGCCAGCAGCCAAGATAGGGGGGGTTATTATGGCTACACCTTC
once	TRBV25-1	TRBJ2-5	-	CASSGGLETQYF	TGTGCCAGCAGTGGGGGTTTGGAGACCCAGTACTTC
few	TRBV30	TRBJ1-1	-	CAWSRGIMTEAFF	TGTGCCTGGAGTAGGGGGATCATGACTGAAGCTTTCTTT
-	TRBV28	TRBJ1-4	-	CASSLRIATNEKLFF	TGTGCCAGCAGTTTGAGGATTGCAACTAATGAAAAACTGTTTTTT
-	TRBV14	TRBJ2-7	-	CASRSMSSYEQYF	TGTGCCAGCAGGTCAATGTCCTCCTACGAGCAGTACTTC
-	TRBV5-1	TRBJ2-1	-	CASSLVDGFNEQFF	TGCGCCAGCAGCTTGGTGGACGGATTCAATGAGCAGTTCTTC
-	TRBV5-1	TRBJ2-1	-	CASSLGVGFSSYNEQFF	TGCGCCAGCAGCTTGGGGGTGGGCTTTAGCTCCTACAATGAGCAGTTCTTC
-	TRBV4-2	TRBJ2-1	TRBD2	CASSLPGGADNEQFF	TGTGCCAGCAGCCTCCCCGGGGGGGCCGACAATGAGCAGTTCTTC
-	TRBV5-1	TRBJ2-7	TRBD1	CASSINGQGREQYF	TGCGCCAGCAGCATTAACGGACAGGGCCGCGAGCAGTACTTC
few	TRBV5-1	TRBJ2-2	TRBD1	CASSPQGASTGELFF	TGCGCCAGCAGCCCTCAGGGGGCCTCTACCGGGGAGCTGTTTTTT
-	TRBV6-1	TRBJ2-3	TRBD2	CATIEGGGTDTQYF	TGTGCCACCATTGAGGGAGGGGGCACAGATACGCAGTATTTT
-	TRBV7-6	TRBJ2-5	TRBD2	CASSFQRGNQETQYF	TGTGCCAGCAGCTTTCAGCGGGGGAACCAAGAGACCCAGTACTTC